A selection of T cell receptor beta chains follows, all from one sample in a study of identical twins. TCRdb passed the 5' RACE reads through MiXCR, listing each CDR3 protein once. Of hundreds of thousands of distinct CDR3 sequences detected, about 12% appear once; the ten largest clones hold 1.5% to 2%. These same records also appear under a second study, on yellow fever vaccine responses in identical twins.

The sequenced material came from PBMCs. The source of these receptors is a woman aged 18 to 35 in good health. Each CDR3 is given with its conserved first and last residue. D genes are given only for firm matches. For some rows the clone size is stated as once, few or many, or as a class when expanded; others skip it.

D gene: -
V gene: TRBV7-3
clone size: -
J gene: TRBJ1-1
CDR3 DNA: TGTGCCAGCAGCTTAGGCACGTTTCTGAACACTGAAGCTTTCTTT
CDR3 protein: CASSLGTFLNTEAFF

D gene: TRBD2
V gene: TRBV4-1
clone size: few
J gene: TRBJ2-5
CDR3 DNA: TGCGCCAGCAGCCAAGGCGGGGGATGGGGGGAGACCCAGTACTTC
CDR3 protein: CASSQGGGWGETQYF

D gene: TRBD1
V gene: TRBV10-2
clone size: -
J gene: TRBJ2-1
CDR3 DNA: TGCGCCAGCCGAGGACAGGGCTATGAGCAGTTCTTC
CDR3 protein: CASRGQGYEQFF

D gene: -
V gene: TRBV5-1
clone size: -
J gene: TRBJ1-1
CDR3 DNA: TGCGCCAGCAGCTTGTCACAGGGCAGCGGTGAAGCTTTCTTT
CDR3 protein: CASSLSQGSGEAFF

D gene: -
V gene: TRBV12-3/TRBV12-4
clone size: few
J gene: TRBJ2-1
CDR3 DNA: TGTGCCAGCAGTTTTTGGTCCCGTGTCGGGAATGAGCAGTTCTTC
CDR3 protein: CASSFWSRVGNEQFF

D gene: -
V gene: TRBV3-1
clone size: few
J gene: TRBJ1-5
CDR3 DNA: TGTGCCAGCAGCCAAATTGGGAGCAATCAGCCCCAGCATTTT
CDR3 protein: CASSQIGSNQPQHF

D gene: -
V gene: TRBV4-2
clone size: -
J gene: TRBJ2-3
CDR3 DNA: TGTGCCAGCAGCCAAAGGATAGCGACTAGCACAGATACGCAGTATTTT
CDR3 protein: CASSQRIATSTDTQYF

D gene: -
V gene: TRBV29-1
clone size: many
J gene: TRBJ1-1
CDR3 DNA: TGCAGCGTTGGGGCACTGGCTGAAGCTTTCTTT
CDR3 protein: CSVGALAEAFF

D gene: TRBD1
V gene: TRBV28
clone size: -
J gene: TRBJ1-1
CDR3 DNA: TGTGCCAGCACAAGACAGGGGGCAGGCACTGAAGCTTTCTTT
CDR3 protein: CASTRQGAGTEAFF

D gene: TRBD2
V gene: TRBV20-1
clone size: few
J gene: TRBJ2-1
CDR3 DNA: TGCAGTGTCACCGGGACTAACCCTCACAATGAGCAGTTCTTC
CDR3 protein: CSVTGTNPHNEQFF

D gene: -
V gene: TRBV5-1
clone size: -
J gene: TRBJ2-7
CDR3 DNA: TGCGCCAGCAGCAAGGAATTCTACGAGCAGTACTTC
CDR3 protein: CASSKEFYEQYF

D gene: -
V gene: TRBV7-8
clone size: -
J gene: TRBJ2-7
CDR3 DNA: TGTGCCAGCAGTTATCCGGACAGCTACGAGCAGTACTTC
CDR3 protein: CASSYPDSYEQYF

D gene: -
V gene: TRBV12-3/TRBV12-4
clone size: many
J gene: TRBJ2-2
CDR3 DNA: TGTGCCAGCAGGCGAGACAGTAACACCGGGGAGCTGTTTTTT
CDR3 protein: CASRRDSNTGELFF

D gene: -
V gene: TRBV12-3/TRBV12-4
clone size: many
J gene: TRBJ1-2
CDR3 DNA: TGTGCCAGCAGTTTAGCGGGCCTCTATGGCTACACCTTC
CDR3 protein: CASSLAGLYGYTF

D gene: -
V gene: TRBV10-3
clone size: -
J gene: TRBJ1-6
CDR3 DNA: TGTGCCATCAGTGACCCGGACGGGAGATATAATTCACCCCTCCACTTT
CDR3 protein: CAISDPDGRYNSPLHF

D gene: -
V gene: TRBV28
clone size: few
J gene: TRBJ2-2
CDR3 DNA: TGTGCCAGCAGGGAGGGGGGGTCCACCGGGGAGCTGTTTTTT
CDR3 protein: CASREGGSTGELFF

D gene: TRBD1
V gene: TRBV20-1
clone size: many
J gene: TRBJ2-1
CDR3 DNA: TGCAGTGCTATCCGGGACAGCCTCTACAATGAGCAGTTCTTC
CDR3 protein: CSAIRDSLYNEQFF

D gene: -
V gene: TRBV27
clone size: -
J gene: TRBJ2-3
CDR3 DNA: TGTGCCAGCAGTTCGACTTATAGCACAGATACGCAGTATTTT
CDR3 protein: CASSSTYSTDTQYF

D gene: -
V gene: TRBV20-1
clone size: few
J gene: TRBJ2-3
CDR3 DNA: TGCAGTGCCCCTCGGGGAGAAGACGGTGGAGATACGCAGTATTTT
CDR3 protein: CSAPRGEDGGDTQYF

D gene: TRBD1
V gene: TRBV6-1
clone size: many
J gene: TRBJ2-1
CDR3 DNA: TGTGCCAGCGTCCTGGGGGGGACAGGGAGGGACTGGCCGTTCTTC
CDR3 protein: CASVLGGTGRDWPFF

D gene: -
V gene: TRBV11-2
clone size: -
J gene: TRBJ2-1
CDR3 DNA: TGTGCCAGCAGCCCACGACAGGGGTGGGGGTCTAGCGGGTCCTCCTACAATGAGCAGTTCTTC
CDR3 protein: CASSPRQGWGSSGSSYNEQFF

D gene: TRBD2
V gene: TRBV29-1
clone size: -
J gene: TRBJ2-2
CDR3 DNA: TGCAGCGTTGTTTGGGGACTAGCGGGGAATAGGGCCGGGGAGCTGTTTTTT
CDR3 protein: CSVVWGLAGNRAGELFF

D gene: -
V gene: TRBV4-1
clone size: many
J gene: TRBJ2-3
CDR3 DNA: TGCGCCAGCGCTCGATATCGGGCAACTAGCACAGATACGCAGTATTTT
CDR3 protein: CASARYRATSTDTQYF

D gene: -
V gene: TRBV10-3
clone size: many
J gene: TRBJ1-4
CDR3 DNA: TGTGCCATCAGTGACGAACAGATTAATGAAAAACTGTTTTTT
CDR3 protein: CAISDEQINEKLFF

D gene: -
V gene: TRBV6-1
clone size: -
J gene: TRBJ2-1
CDR3 DNA: TGTGCCAGCACCGGGTTAGCCATCTACAATGAGCAGTTCTTC
CDR3 protein: CASTGLAIYNEQFF

D gene: TRBD1
V gene: TRBV12-3/TRBV12-4
clone size: few
J gene: TRBJ2-2
CDR3 DNA: TGTGCCACTCCGGACAGGCCCTCGAACACCGGGGAGCTGTTTTTT
CDR3 protein: CATPDRPSNTGELFF

D gene: -
V gene: TRBV12-3/TRBV12-4
clone size: many
J gene: TRBJ2-2
CDR3 DNA: TGTGCCAGCAGTTTAGGGCCTCTCGCGAACACCGGGGAGCTGTTTTTT
CDR3 protein: CASSLGPLANTGELFF

D gene: -
V gene: TRBV11-3
clone size: few
J gene: TRBJ2-7
CDR3 DNA: TGTGCCAGCAGCGCCAGGGAGTCGGGGTCCTACGAGCAGTACTTC
CDR3 protein: CASSARESGSYEQYF

D gene: -
V gene: TRBV11-2
clone size: -
J gene: TRBJ2-2
CDR3 DNA: TGTGCCAGCAGCCCACATCCTCCGGGGTTCGGAACCGGGGAGCTGTTTTTT
CDR3 protein: CASSPHPPGFGTGELFF

D gene: TRBD1
V gene: TRBV4-1
clone size: few
J gene: TRBJ2-1
CDR3 DNA: TGCGCCAGCAGCCAAGACCCGGGACAGGGTGACGGTTATCCCTACAATGAGCAGTTCTTC
CDR3 protein: CASSQDPGQGDGYPYNEQFF

D gene: TRBD1
V gene: TRBV10-3
clone size: once
J gene: TRBJ2-2
CDR3 DNA: TGTGCCAGCACAGGGGCACGGGCCGGGGAGCTGTTTTTT
CDR3 protein: CASTGARAGELFF

D gene: -
V gene: TRBV5-6
clone size: -
J gene: TRBJ2-3
CDR3 DNA: TGTGCCAGCAGCTTTGCGAGAGACAATACGCAGTATTTT
CDR3 protein: CASSFARDNTQYF

D gene: TRBD2
V gene: TRBV15
clone size: many
J gene: TRBJ2-2
CDR3 DNA: TGTGCCACCAGCAGAGTTCGGGGGGTCACCGGGGAGCTGTTTTTT
CDR3 protein: CATSRVRGVTGELFF

D gene: -
V gene: TRBV10-3
clone size: -
J gene: TRBJ2-7
CDR3 DNA: TGTGCCATCAGTGGTGCTAGCGTGGGGGAGCAGTACTTC
CDR3 protein: CAISGASVGEQYF

D gene: TRBD2
V gene: TRBV20-1
clone size: -
J gene: TRBJ2-5
CDR3 DNA: TGCAGTGCTTCTAGCGGGAGAGATGTAGAGACCCAGTACTTC
CDR3 protein: CSASSGRDVETQYF

D gene: -
V gene: TRBV7-9
clone size: few
J gene: TRBJ2-1
CDR3 DNA: TGTGCTAGCAGCTTACCCCTTTCAGGTGAGCAGTTCTTC
CDR3 protein: CASSLPLSGEQFF

D gene: -
V gene: TRBV29-1
clone size: many
J gene: TRBJ2-7
CDR3 DNA: TGCAGCGTTGAGGGACATAACGGCTACGAGCAGTACTTC
CDR3 protein: CSVEGHNGYEQYF

D gene: -
V gene: TRBV7-3
clone size: -
J gene: TRBJ1-1
CDR3 DNA: TGTGCCAGCAGCAACGGGGACGGGAACACTGAAGCTTTCTTT
CDR3 protein: CASSNGDGNTEAFF

D gene: -
V gene: TRBV5-1
clone size: few
J gene: TRBJ2-7
CDR3 DNA: TGCGCCAGCAGCCCCAGGGCTCCCTTCTCCTACGAGCAGTACTTC
CDR3 protein: CASSPRAPFSYEQYF

D gene: TRBD2
V gene: TRBV20-1
clone size: -
J gene: TRBJ2-4
CDR3 DNA: TGCAGTGCTAGCCCCTCGGGGGGGGTTTCCAAAAACATTCAGTACTTC
CDR3 protein: CSASPSGGVSKNIQYF

D gene: -
V gene: TRBV5-1
clone size: many
J gene: TRBJ2-3
CDR3 DNA: TGCGCCAGCAGCCTACGAACTTCGAGCACAGATACGCAGTATTTT
CDR3 protein: CASSLRTSSTDTQYF

D gene: TRBD2
V gene: TRBV10-3
clone size: -
J gene: TRBJ2-3
CDR3 DNA: TGTGCCATCAGTTCTACGACTAGCGGGAGGGCAAATACGCAGTATTTT
CDR3 protein: CAISSTTSGRANTQYF

D gene: -
V gene: TRBV10-3
clone size: -
J gene: TRBJ2-3
CDR3 DNA: TGTGCCATCAGTGGGAGGGCGGATACGCAGTATTTT
CDR3 protein: CAISGRADTQYF